Below, 30 T cell receptor beta chains from the same sample are listed, as sequenced in a study of OX40 agonist ivuxolimab in advanced cancers. Assay used: immunoSEQ multiplex PCR; TCRdb lists only in-frame clones, some missing. The repertoire consists of 98,000 or so clones, with 70% to 90% occurring once and the leading ten covering over 0.65%. This specimen was CD4+ or CD8+ T cells sorted from blood, taken in a trial of the OX40 agonist ivuxolimab. The receptors derive from an adult with an advanced solid tumor such as melanoma, head and neck, liver or kidney cancer.

This sequence joins TRBV2 and TRBJ2-2; D unresolved. Germline CDR1 SNHLY, CDR2 FYNNEI. This CDR3 contains 16 residues. V shed 0 bases and J shed 4 bases, with 12 bases lying between them. CDR3 DNA: TGTGCCAGCAGTGAAGCGCGCCCCCGGCTCACCGGGGAGCTGTTTTTT. As protein: CASSEARPRLTGELFF.

DNA of the CDR3: TGCGCCAGCAGCTCATTCCAGGGGGCAACCTCCTTTCGCATGAACACTGAAGCTTTCTTT. The encoded protein is CASSSFQGATSFRMNTEAFF. The V and J genes are TRBV5-1 and TRBJ1-1; 8 nucleotides align to TRBD1. V shed 3 bases and J 0 bases; nucleotides not matched to a gene: 19. CDR1 is SGHRS and CDR2 is YFSETQ in the germline V gene. The CDR3 runs to 20 residues.

V usage is TRBV7-6 and J usage is TRBJ2-1; possible D gene TRBD1, 5 bases. CDR3 length: 15 residues. Germline V gene data show CDR1 as SGHVS and CDR2 as FNYEAQ. V lost 0 bases, J lost 5 bases, and 11 bases lay in between. CDR3 in DNA: TGTGCCAGCAGCTTAGCGGGGCAGTTCCACAATGAGCAGTTCTTC. It encodes CASSLAGQFHNEQFF.

This rearrangement joins TRBV5-1 to TRBJ2-3; 7 nucleotides match TRBD2. The CDR3 extends over 15 amino acids. From germline, CDR1 is SGHRS and CDR2 YFSETQ. With V trimmed by 2 bases and J by 6 bases, 9 bases remained unmatched. The CDR3 is CASSFGAGLGDTQYF. CDR3 in DNA: TGCGCCAGCAGCTTCGGAGCGGGACTCGGGGATACGCAGTATTTT.

The rearrangement uses TRBV6-1 and TRBJ2-2; D not resolved. Germline V gene data show CDR1 as MNHNS and CDR2 as SASEGT. V lost 0 bases and J 2 bases, leaving 4 bases between the germline ends. The CDR3 runs to 14 residues. The CDR3 bases are TGTGCCAGCAGTGAAGCGGGAAACACCGGGGAGCTGTTTTTT. It codes for CASSEAGNTGELFF.

CDR3 DNA: TGTGCCAGCAGCTTAGGCGTAGAAGCGACAGACGAGCAGTACGTC. Translated: CASSLGVEATDEQYV. The chain uses TRBV7-9 and TRBJ2-7; D may be TRBD1 (5 bases). V was clipped by 1 base and J by 5 bases, with 15 bases between them. CDR3 length: 15 residues. Per the germline V gene, CDR1 is SEHNR and CDR2 is FQNEAQ (reference sequence).

This rearrangement joins TRBV6-6 to TRBJ2-3; D not resolved. Looked up from germline, CDR1 is MNHNY and CDR2 is SVGAGI (reference sequence). V was trimmed by 2 bases and J by 0 bases, leaving 9 bases between them. The CDR3 length is 15 residues. The CDR3 here is CASSYGRWSTDTQYF. CDR3 nucleotide sequence: TGTGCCAGCAGTTACGGCAGATGGAGCACAGATACGCAGTATTTT.

This chain links TRBV5-1 with TRBJ2-1; 10 nucleotides align to TRBD1. Unmatched junction bases numbered 5, after V lost 4 bases and J lost 7 bases. The CDR3 has 14 amino acids. CDR1 SGHRS and CDR2 YFSETQ come from the germline V gene. The DNA for the CDR3 is TGCGCCAGCAGCGGGACAGGGGATTCAAATGAGCAGTTCTTC. Amino acids: CASSGTGDSNEQFF.

The rearrangement uses TRBV30 and TRBJ1-1; D is ambiguous. Germline CDR1 GTSNPN, CDR2 SVGIG (reference sequence). The CDR3 is made up of 14 amino acids. Deletions cut 0 bases from V and 0 bases from J, with 8 bases between. Here the CDR3 reads CAWSVFRVNTEAFF. CDR3 coding DNA: TGTGCCTGGAGTGTATTTAGGGTGAACACTGAAGCTTTCTTT.

The CDR3 bases are TGTGCCAGCAGTGTGACTAGCGTCGCAGATACGCAGTATTTT. It yields the protein CASSVTSVADTQYF. V usage is TRBV2 and J usage is TRBJ2-3, with TRBD2 identical over 8 bases. There are 14 residues in the CDR3. Germline CDR1 SNHLY, CDR2 FYNNEI. V trimming: 4 bases; J trimming: 4 bases; junction bases outside the gene matches: 4. The variable domain in full, completed from reference TRBV2 and TRBJ2-3, reads EPEVTQTPSHQVTQMGQEVILRCVPISNHLYFYWYRQILGQKVEFLVSFYNNEISEKSEIFDDQFSVERPDGSNFTLKIRSTKLEDSAMYFCASSVTSVADTQYFGPGTRLTVL.

CDR3: CASNIAQNTEAFF. The CDR3 bases are TGTGCCAGCAACATTGCACAGAACACTGAAGCTTTCTTT. The chain is built from TRBV6-1 and TRBJ1-1, with D unresolved. V was shortened by 7 bases and J by 1 base, with 10 bases between the two germline ends. In germline, CDR1 is MNHNS, CDR2 SASEGT. The length of the CDR3 is 13 residues.

The chain employs TRBV19 and TRBJ1-2; D is uncertain. V dropped 11 bases and J dropped 6 bases, with 13 bases sitting between them. The CDR3 covers 11 residues. Germline-derived CDR1 and CDR2 are LNHDA and SQIVND (reference sequence). DNA of the CDR3: TGTGCCGCCCAGGACCGGAATGGCTACACCTTC. Protein: CAAQDRNGYTF.

The V and J genes are TRBV19 and TRBJ2-7; D is unclear. CDR1 is LNHDA, CDR2 SQIVND, per germline (reference sequence). The CDR3 spans 14 residues. The V and J ends lost 3 bases and 2 bases respectively, with 11 bases between them. CDR3 coding DNA: TGTGCCAGTAGTATTGATGACCTAGCCTACGAGCAGTACTTC. Its translation is CASSIDDLAYEQYF.

This clone was seen a handful of times. The sample holds other DNA sequences that translate to the same CDR3. V usage is TRBV29-1 and J usage is TRBJ2-1; D gene unclear. Trimming shortened V by 4 bases and J by 0 bases, and 7 bases separated the two germline ends. Germline loops: CDR1 SQVTM, CDR2 ANQGSEA. The CDR3 covers 13 residues. The CDR3 coding sequence is TGCAGCGTTGCCGGAAGCTCCTACAATGAGCAGTTCTTC. Translated, it gives CSVAGSSYNEQFF.

This sequence joins TRBV6-5 and TRBJ1-4, with D hard to call. The CDR3 loop spans 14 amino acids. Germline V gene sequence: CDR1 MNHEY, CDR2 SVGAGI. V was trimmed by 5 bases and J by 3 bases, leaving 10 bases between them. The DNA for the CDR3 is TGTGCCAGCAGTAAGACGGCCTCTAATGAAAAACTGTTTTTT. Amino acid sequence: CASSKTASNEKLFF.

The chain carries TRBV5-1 and TRBJ1-6; D remains ambiguous. This CDR3 is 16 amino acids long. The germline CDR1 and CDR2 sequences are SGHRS and YFSETQ. V lost 0 bases and J 5 bases, leaving 12 bases between the germline ends. This chain's CDR3 is CASSLAGLMNNSPLHF. The DNA of the CDR3 is TGCGCCAGCAGCTTGGCCGGGTTGATGAATAATTCACCCCTCCACTTT. The variable domain in full, with the rest retrieved from reference TRBV5-1 and TRBJ1-6, is KAGVTQTPRYLIKTRGQQVTLSCSPISGHRSVSWYQQTPGQGLQFLFEYFSETQRNKGNFPGRFSGRQFSNSRSEMNVSTLELGDSALYLCASSLAGLMNNSPLHFGNGTRLTVT.

This clone has just one count. V usage is TRBV18 and J usage is TRBJ1-4, with TRBD1 matching over 7 bases. V shed 3 bases and J 5 bases; nucleotides not matched to a gene: 3. The CDR3 has 14 residues. Germline values: CDR1 KGHSH, CDR2 LQKENI. CDR3 nucleotide sequence: TGTGCCAGCTCACCGGACAGGAGGAATGAAAAACTGTTTTTT. Its protein is CASSPDRRNEKLFF.

This clone was recorded once. The chain links TRBV5-6 to TRBJ2-3; either TRBD1 or TRBD2 may fit D (6 bases each). The CDR3 covers 16 residues. Trimming took off 0 bases at V and 4 bases at J, with 15 bases between the two ends. CDR1 and CDR2 from the germline V gene are SGHDT and YYEEEE. CDR3 in DNA: TGTGCCAGCAGCTTGGGCGGGGTATGGGGGCCAGATACGCAGTATTTT. Amino acids: CASSLGGVWGPDTQYF.

V usage is TRBV27 and J usage is TRBJ1-3, with 7 bases that match TRBD1. The CDR3 totals 16 residues. V lost 5 bases to trimming and J lost 3 bases; unmatched junction nucleotides: 10. CDR1 MNHEY and CDR2 SMNVEV come from the germline V gene (reference sequence). The CDR3, as DNA: TGTGCCAGCAGTCCGGGGACAGCTAATGATGGAAACACCATATATTTT. It is translated as CASSPGTANDGNTIYF.

This clone was picked up a small number of times. J is TRBJ1-3 and V is TRBV2; D might be TRBD1 (5 bases). Germline assignment: CDR1 SNHLY and CDR2 FYNNEI. The CDR3 has 13 residues. V was shortened by 5 bases and J by 7 bases, with 12 bases between the two germline ends. The DNA of the CDR3 is TGTGCCAGCAGTTCGAAACCAGGGAACACCATATATTTT. Protein product: CASSSKPGNTIYF.

The chain is built from TRBV28 and TRBJ1-1; possibly TRBD1 for D (6 bases). The CDR3 has 13 amino acids. V lost 5 bases and J lost 6, with 13 bases in between. Germline V gene sequence: CDR1 MDHEN, CDR2 SYDVKM. CDR3 nucleotide sequence: TGTGCCAGCAGTATGGGGGCGATCGCTGAAGCTTTCTTT. It specifies CASSMGAIAEAFF.

The chain links TRBV5-4 to TRBJ1-5; D perhaps matches TRBD1 (6 bases). V lost 4 bases and J 4 bases, leaving 9 bases between the germline ends. This CDR3 contains 13 residues. Per germline, CDR1 SGHNT and CDR2 YYREEE (reference sequence). DNA for the CDR3: TGTGCCAGCAGCACACAGGGAAATCAGCCCCAGCATTTT. As protein: CASSTQGNQPQHF.

The chain employs TRBV12-5 and TRBJ2-6; D may correspond to TRBD1 or TRBD2 (5 bases each). The CDR3 runs to 14 residues. V was trimmed by 5 bases and J by 3 bases, leaving 8 bases between them. Per germline, CDR1 LGHNT and CDR2 FRNRAP. The CDR3 region is CASGGGGGANVLTF. The CDR3 bases are TGTGCTAGTGGTGGGGGTGGTGGGGCCAACGTCCTGACTTTC.

The gene calls are TRBV5-5 and TRBJ1-2; D is uncertain. V was shortened by 7 bases and J by 0 bases, with 10 bases between the two germline ends. The CDR3 runs 13 residues. Germline lookup yields CDR1 SGHKS and CDR2 YYEKEE (reference sequence). CDR3 DNA sequence: TGTGCCAGCGAGCTCGGCCCTAACTATGGCTACACCTTC. This sequence encodes CASELGPNYGYTF.

This clone was detected a few times. V is TRBV30 and J is TRBJ2-2; TRBD1 matches 8 bases. The V gene's germline CDR1 is GTSNPN and CDR2 SVGIG (reference sequence). CDR3 length equals 14 residues. J was trimmed by 4 bases and V by 3 bases; bases with no gene match: 4. The CDR3: CAWRGTGGTGELFF. DNA for the CDR3: TGTGCCTGGAGAGGCACAGGGGGCACCGGGGAGCTGTTTTTT.

The chain employs TRBV19 and TRBJ2-2; TRBD1 agrees at 9 bases. With 6 bases clipped from V and 7 bases from J, the junction kept 12 bases outside the gene matches. Per the germline V gene, CDR1 is LNHDA and CDR2 is SQIVND (reference sequence). This CDR3 is 16 amino acids long. As DNA, the CDR3 is TGTGCCAGTAGACTACTCCGGGACAGGGATCGCGGGGAGCTGTTTTTT. Protein product: CASRLLRDRDRGELFF.

This chain uses TRBV5-4 with TRBJ2-3; the match to TRBD2 covers 8 bases. CDR1 is SGHNT and CDR2 is YYREEE in the germline V gene (reference sequence). The CDR3 runs to 15 residues. The ends lost 5 bases at V and 5 bases at J; junction bases unmatched: 10. The CDR3 region is CASSLAGRAGDTQYF. CDR3 sequence (DNA): TGTGCCAGCAGTCTCGCCGGGAGGGCAGGAGATACGCAGTATTTT.

This sequence joins TRBV6-6 and TRBJ1-5; no clear D gene. Germline CDR1 is MNHNY and CDR2 is SVGAGI (reference sequence). Trimming cost V 2 bases and J 0 bases, with 2 bases left between them. The CDR3 loop spans 13 amino acids. CDR3 coding DNA: TGTGCCAGCAGTTACGATAGCAATCAGCCCCAGCATTTT. Its protein is CASSYDSNQPQHF.

The chain employs TRBV4-1 and TRBJ2-1; 10 bases map to TRBD2. The V gene's germline CDR1 is MGHRA and CDR2 YSYEKL. The V gene end was trimmed by 0 bases and the J gene end by 9 bases; junction bases not matched to a gene: 8. CDR3 length: 16 residues. The CDR3 here is CASSQDPPAGGPEQFF. In DNA form, the CDR3 reads TGCGCCAGCAGCCAAGATCCCCCAGCGGGAGGGCCTGAGCAGTTCTTC.

This chain joins TRBV29-1 and TRBJ2-3, with TRBD2 identical over 12 bases. The V gene end was trimmed by 7 bases and the J gene end by 0 bases; junction bases not matched to a gene: 5. CDR3 length: 15 amino acids. CDR1 is SQVTM, CDR2 ANQGSEA, per germline. This chain's CDR3 is CSGLGTSGSTDTQYF. The CDR3 region has the DNA TGCAGCGGGCTGGGGACTAGCGGGAGCACAGATACGCAGTATTTT.